A single sample is the source of the 17 T cell receptor beta chains below, sequenced in a study of chemoradiotherapy in HPV16-positive cancers. The protocol was immunoSEQ multiplex PCR, while the TCRdb copy is restricted to in-frame clones and leaves out a portion. This table holds 30,000 or so clones, roughly 88% found once. The material was blood, obtained from a patient who underwent chemoradiotherapy. The receptor set was obtained from a human donor with HPV-associated anogenital cancer.

The chain joins TRBV6-1 to TRBJ2-5; D is uncertain. The CDR3 loop spans 12 amino acids. Trimming stripped 6 bases from V and 3 bases from J, with 8 bases between. The germline gives CDR1 MNHNS, CDR2 SASEGT. The DNA of the CDR3 is TGTGCCAGCAGGGAACCAAAAGAGACCCAGTACTTC. It translates to CASREPKETQYF.

The chain couples TRBV30 to TRBJ1-1; TRBD1 agrees at 9 bases. J lost 0 bases, V lost 1 base, and 3 bases had no gene match. The CDR3 has 15 residues. The germline gives CDR1 GTSNPN, CDR2 SVGIG (reference sequence). The chain's CDR3 is CAWSGGQGMNTEAFF. CDR3 in DNA: TGTGCCTGGAGTGGGGGACAGGGCATGAACACTGAAGCTTTCTTT.

The rearrangement uses TRBV5-1 and TRBJ2-2; weak D call: TRBD2 (5 bases). From germline, CDR1 is SGHRS and CDR2 YFSETQ. The V end lost 0 bases, the J end lost 1 base, and 10 bases lay between the germline ends. The CDR3 has 16 residues. The CDR3 is CASSLVGVGNTGELFF. CDR3 in DNA: TGCGCCAGCAGCTTGGTCGGGGTTGGGAACACCGGGGAGCTGTTTTTT.

The gene calls are TRBV11-2 and TRBJ1-5; 7 positions agree with TRBD1. Germline lookup yields CDR1 SGHAT and CDR2 FQNNGV. The ends lost 1 base at V and 4 bases at J; junction bases unmatched: 7. The CDR3 has 16 residues. Here the CDR3 DNA reads TGTGCCAGCAGCTTAGGATCGGGACAGTCAAATCAGCCCCAGCATTTT. It specifies CASSLGSGQSNQPQHF.

The sample holds one count of this clone. The V and J genes are TRBV7-2 and TRBJ2-7; 13 positions agree with TRBD2. The CDR3 loop spans 15 amino acids. J was trimmed by 4 bases and V by 5 bases; bases with no gene match: 5. CDR1 and CDR2 (germline): SGHTA, FQGNSA. The CDR3 DNA reads as TGTGCCAGCAGCCTCCGGACTAGCGGGAGTTACGAGCAGTACTTC. Its translation is CASSLRTSGSYEQYF.

The J gene is TRBJ1-6, the V gene TRBV10-2; no reliable D call. CDR3 length: 13 amino acids. Looked up from germline, CDR1 is WSHSY and CDR2 is SAAADI. The V end was cut by 10 bases, the J end by 5 bases, with 12 bases between. In DNA, the CDR3 is TGCGCCACCCGGGCAGTTAATAATTCACCCCTCCACTTT. Protein sequence: CATRAVNNSPLHF.

This clone has just one count. V usage is TRBV28 and J usage is TRBJ2-2, with D maybe TRBD1 (7 bases). In germline, CDR1 is MDHEN, CDR2 SYDVKM. V was shortened by 8 bases and J by 0 bases, with 16 bases between the two germline ends. CDR3 length equals 16 residues. The CDR3 nucleotides read TGTGCCAGCCGCTCGGCGGGACAGCCGAACACCGGGGAGCTGTTTTTT. Its protein product is CASRSAGQPNTGELFF.

The chain has TRBV5-6 and TRBJ1-3, with D maybe TRBD1 (6 bases). Germline-derived CDR1 and CDR2 are SGHDT and YYEEEE. V dropped 0 bases and J dropped 0 bases, with 10 bases sitting between them. The CDR3 covers 16 residues. The CDR3 sequence: CASSLGGHLSGNTIYF. The CDR3 nucleotides are TGTGCCAGCAGCTTGGGGGGACACCTCTCTGGAAACACCATATATTTT.

J is TRBJ1-4 and V is TRBV7-9; perhaps TRBD1 as D (6 bases). CDR3 length: 14 residues. V was clipped by 5 bases and J by 2 bases, with 9 bases between them. From germline, CDR1 is SEHNR and CDR2 FQNEAQ (reference sequence). CDR3 nucleotide sequence: TGTGCCAGCAGCCATACAGGGACTAATGAAAAACTGTTTTTT. It encodes CASSHTGTNEKLFF.

CDR3 sequence reads: CASSQEGGLSYEQYF. For the CDR3, the DNA is TGCGCCAGCAGCCAAGAGGGTGGCCTCTCCTACGAGCAGTACTTC. The genes are TRBV4-1 and TRBJ2-7; no definite D call. The CDR3 has 15 residues. CDR1 is MGHRA and CDR2 is YSYEKL in the germline V gene. V was pared by 0 bases and J by 0 bases, with 9 bases between.

The chain has TRBV27 and TRBJ2-3; D unclear. The CDR3 sequence is 13 residues long. Germline-derived CDR1 and CDR2 are MNHEY and SMNVEV (reference sequence). The germline V and J ends were trimmed by 1 base and 5 bases, with 7 bases remaining between them. In nucleotides, the CDR3 is TGTGCCAGCAGTTTATATACGGGAGATACGCAGTATTTT. It encodes CASSLYTGDTQYF.

This clone was found once. The V call is TRBV5-4, the J call TRBJ1-1; 12 bases align to TRBD1. Germline-derived CDR1 and CDR2 are SGHNT and YYREEE (reference sequence). J lost 7 bases, V lost 4 bases, and 5 bases had no gene match. The CDR3 covers 14 residues. The CDR3 sequence: CASSLGQGALEAFF. The CDR3 bases are TGTGCCAGCAGCCTGGGACAGGGGGCGCTTGAAGCTTTCTTT.

The chain couples TRBV5-1 to TRBJ2-7; 10 bases map to TRBD1. The junction had 1 base not matched to a gene; V was cut back by 3 bases and J by 4 bases. The CDR3 sequence is 13 residues long. Germline assignment: CDR1 SGHRS and CDR2 YFSETQ. The chain's CDR3 is CASSWDRGYEQYF. CDR3 bases: TGCGCCAGCAGCTGGGACAGGGGTTACGAGCAGTACTTC.

This rearrangement joins TRBV7-2 to TRBJ2-6, with D tentatively TRBD1 (5 bases). This CDR3 is built from 16 residues. Looked up from germline, CDR1 is SGHTA and CDR2 is FQGNSA. V was cut by 2 bases and J by 1 base, with 9 bases left in between. The CDR3 protein is CASSLSQGSGANVLTF. The CDR3 DNA sequence: TGTGCCAGCAGCTTATCCCAGGGTTCTGGGGCCAACGTCCTGACTTTC. The complete variable domain, with remaining parts taken from reference TRBV7-2 and TRBJ2-6, reads GAGVSQSPSNKVTEKGKDVELRCDPISGHTALYWYRQSLGQGLEFLIYFQGNSAPDKSGLPSDRFSAERTGGSVSTLTIQRTQQEDSAVYLCASSLSQGSGANVLTFGAGSRLTVL.

This chain uses TRBV19 with TRBJ1-4; D perhaps matches TRBD1 (6 bases). The V end lost 5 bases, the J end lost 8 bases, and 21 bases lay between the germline ends. The CDR3 runs 16 residues. Looked up from germline, CDR1 is LNHDA and CDR2 is SQIVND (reference sequence). CDR3 bases: TGTGCCAGTAGTTCCCCTCCGGGGGGGGGCGACGAAAAACTGTTTTTT. Protein sequence: CASSSPPGGGDEKLFF. Full variable domain (outside the CDR3, taken from reference TRBV19 and TRBJ1-4): DGGITQSPKYLFRKEGQNVTLSCEQNLNHDAMYWYRQDPGQGLRLIYYSQIVNDFQKGDIAEGYSVSREKKESFPLTVTSAQKNPTAFYLCASSSPPGGGDEKLFFGSGTQLSVL.

V usage is TRBV19 and J usage is TRBJ1-5; D is undetermined. Germline V CDR1 and CDR2: LNHDA, SQIVND (reference sequence). V was clipped by 5 bases and J by 0 bases, with 11 bases between them. The CDR3 has 15 amino acids. Here the CDR3 DNA reads TGTGCCAGTAGTGCACGACACCTTAGCAATCAGCCCCAGCATTTT. Translated, it gives CASSARHLSNQPQHF.

The chain links TRBV19 to TRBJ2-7; unclear D gene. CDR1 is LNHDA and CDR2 is SQIVND in the germline V gene (reference sequence). Trimming left V 4 bases short and J 2 bases short, with 9 bases between. The CDR3 is 13 residues long. CDR3 amino acids: CASSKARTYEQYF. The CDR3 bases are TGTGCCAGTAGTAAGGCCAGGACCTACGAGCAGTACTTC.